The present T cell receptor beta chain was sequenced within a study of technical replicates of blood from several donors. This CDR3 has 13 residues. From germline, CDR1 is SGHNT and CDR2 YENEEA. V lost 6 bases and J 6 bases, leaving 12 bases between the germline ends. The assay was immunoSEQ multiplex PCR, and TCRdb's table has in-frame clones only and misses some. The sample carries about 68,000 clones, under 98% recorded once. Sequenced: T cells isolated from PBMCs. The V gene is TRBV11-3, the J gene TRBJ2-1, with no clear D. This receptor was identified in a human donor in good health. The CDR3 loop is CASSLSYPNEQFF. The DNA of the CDR3 is TGTGCCAGCAGTCTTAGTTACCCCAATGAGCAGTTCTTC.